This T cell receptor (beta chain) was retrieved from a study of T cell repertoires in cytomegalovirus infection. Study-level background: Public TCR beta signatures indicated both CMV infection and matching HLA type.

As for this clonotype: Its specificity is unknown.

V lost 3 bases and J 9 bases, leaving 24 bases between the germline ends. Germline V lookup: CDR1 LGHNA, CDR2 YNFKEQ. The CDR3 totals 17 residues. MiXCR was run by TCRdb on the reads, yielding one entry per CDR3 protein. The sample holds some 350,000 distinct CDR3 sequences, 15% to 20% seen once. Findings and caveats of the study: Ex vivo, HLA-C-restricted CMV-specific TCR beta clonotypes prevailed over the rest of the response.

The source material was PBMCs. This sequence was found in a human donor in good health (CMV status not recorded). Some clones in this sample may be carry-over from other donors' samples. The rearrangement links TRBV4-2 to TRBJ2-1; D gene unclear. The CDR3 loop is CASSQMRISLNASEQFF. In DNA, the CDR3 is TGTGCCAGCAGCCAGATGAGAATTAGTTTAAATGCGAGTGAGCAGTTCTTC.